These 15 T cell receptor beta chains were sequenced from one sample in a study of T cells in Graves' hyperthyroidism and ophthalmopathy. It was RNA transcripts that yielded the amplified TCR beta CDR3 regions. In the first-round RT-PCR of the TCR CDR3, the HTBI primer set was used. TCRdb re-derived calls from the multiplex PCR reads in MiXCR, one entry per CDR3 protein. This sample has a few hundred thousand distinct CDR3 sequences, with 15% to 19% found just once. Material for sequencing was blood. The receptors were sampled from a woman aged 18-30 years with Graves' hyperthyroidism that later progressed to Graves' ophthalmopathy.

The rearrangement uses TRBV15 and TRBJ2-2, with 7 bases identical to TRBD1. The CDR3 extends over 16 amino acids. From germline, CDR1 is LNHNV and CDR2 YYDKDF (reference sequence). The junction had 7 bases not matched to a gene; V was cut back by 5 bases and J by 1 base. The CDR3 spells CATSPSWTGNTGELFF. The DNA of the CDR3 is TGTGCCACCAGCCCCTCCTGGACAGGGAACACCGGGGAGCTGTTTTTT. The whole variable domain, remainder taken from reference TRBV15 and TRBJ2-2, is DAMVIQNPRYQVTQFGKPVTLSCSQTLNHNVMYWYQQKSSQAPKLLFHYYDKDFNNEADTPDNFQSRRPNTSFCFLDIRSPGLGDTAMYLCATSPSWTGNTGELFFGEGSRLTVL.

The sample holds many counts of this clonotype. The chain uses TRBV7-9 and TRBJ2-1, with D perhaps TRBD2 (7 bases). Looked up from germline, CDR1 is SEHNR and CDR2 is FQNEAQ (reference sequence). Trimming removed 3 bases from V and 8 bases from J, with 17 bases in between. The length of the CDR3 is 15 residues. CDR3 sequence: CASSFRRGGADEQFF. DNA for the CDR3: TGTGCCAGCAGCTTTCGGCGCGGGGGCGCGGATGAGCAGTTCTTC.

In its sample, this clonotype was seen many times. CDR3 residues: CASRSRDFRGQFF. In DNA, the CDR3 is TGTGCCAGCAGATCCCGGGACTTCCGGGGGCAGTTCTTC. The rearrangement joins TRBV7-8 to TRBJ2-1; D may be TRBD2 (6 bases). The CDR3 consists of 13 residues. Trimming shortened V by 6 bases and J by 12 bases, and 18 bases separated the two germline ends. Germline CDR1 SGHVS, CDR2 FQNEAQ.

This clonotype showed up many times. The V call is TRBV2, the J call TRBJ2-2; 9 nucleotides line up with TRBD1. The J segment lost 6 bases and the V segment lost 8 bases, leaving 7 bases of the junction unmatched. The CDR3 is made up of 14 amino acids. CDR1 and CDR2 from the germline V gene are SNHLY and FYNNEI. The CDR3 protein is CASDTGGAPGELFF. CDR3 nucleotides: TGTGCCAGCGACACAGGGGGCGCCCCCGGGGAGCTGTTTTTT.

Concerning this clonotype itself: This may arise from a read error, as a much more abundant clone is one base away. The chain uses TRBV30 and TRBJ1-1; maybe TRBD1 (6 bases). The CDR3 has 13 residues. Germline V CDR1 and CDR2: GTSNPN, SVGIG (reference sequence). The CDR3 here is CAWSVWGATGAFF. CDR3 bases: TGTGCCTGGAGTGTCTGGGGGGCCACTGGAGCTTTCTTT.

This rearrangement joins TRBV20-1 to TRBJ2-1; 10 bases agree with TRBD2. CDR3 length: 17 amino acids. CDR1 and CDR2 (germline): DFQATT, SNEGSKA (reference sequence). Unmatched junction bases numbered 17, after V lost 3 bases and J lost 9 bases. CDR3 sequence: CSARDVERTSGGGEQFF. The CDR3 DNA reads as TGCAGTGCTAGGGACGTGGAGAGGACTAGCGGAGGGGGTGAGCAGTTCTTC.

This clonotype was counted between two and nine times. V usage is TRBV3-1 and J usage is TRBJ2-1; D unresolved. Germline CDR1 LGHDT, CDR2 YNNKEL (reference sequence). The CDR3 loop spans 15 amino acids. V lost 2 bases and J 7 bases, leaving 15 bases between the germline ends. For the CDR3, the DNA is TGTGCCAGCAGCCAAAGGTCCTCCCTAGGAAATGAGCAGTTCTTC. It codes for CASSQRSSLGNEQFF.

The rearrangement links TRBV3-2 to TRBJ2-4. TRBV3-2 is an annotated pseudogene. The CDR3 has 15 amino acids. CDR3 protein: CASSQSRLSKNIQYF. The CDR3 bases are TGTGCCAGCAGCCAATCGCGCTTGTCCAAAAACATTCAGTACTTC.

Only a few counts were recorded for this clonotype. This chain uses TRBV6-5 with TRBJ2-7; a possible D gene is TRBD1 (6 bases). The CDR3 has 13 amino acids. Trimming took off 2 bases at V and 6 bases at J, with 11 bases between the two ends. Germline V gives CDR1 MNHEY, CDR2 SVGAGI. The CDR3 DNA sequence: TGTGCCAGCAGTTACGGCCTAGGGGGCGAGCAGTACTTC. This translates into CASSYGLGGEQYF.

The table lists this clonotype with many counts. V gene TRBV20-1 combines with J gene TRBJ2-1, with D unresolved. This CDR3 comprises 15 residues. V lost 3 bases, J lost 0 bases, and 12 bases lay in between. Germline CDR1 and CDR2: DFQATT and SNEGSKA (reference sequence). The CDR3: CSARTGPSSYNEQFF. In DNA, the CDR3 is TGCAGTGCTAGGACCGGACCAAGCTCCTACAATGAGCAGTTCTTC.

This clonotype was detected many times. V is TRBV29-1 and J is TRBJ2-7, with D maybe TRBD1 (6 bases). The CDR3 length is 12 residues. Germline V gene data show CDR1 as SQVTM and CDR2 as ANQGSEA. V was shortened by 4 bases and J by 6 bases, with 13 bases between the two germline ends. The CDR3 nucleotides read TGCAGCGTTGGACTTCGAGGGGGCGAGCAGTACTTC. Translated, it gives CSVGLRGGEQYF.

This clonotype was detected ten times or more. The chain employs TRBV27 and TRBJ2-3; D remains ambiguous. Germline values: CDR1 MNHEY, CDR2 SMNVEV (reference sequence). CDR3 size: 13 residues. The V end lost 3 bases, the J end lost 6 bases, and 10 bases lay between the germline ends. CDR3 region: CASSFSVVDTQYF. CDR3 nucleotides: TGTGCCAGCAGTTTCTCGGTTGTGGATACGCAGTATTTT.

The chain carries TRBV27 and TRBJ2-4; 8 nucleotides match TRBD2. The CDR3 runs to 16 residues. Germline CDR1 and CDR2: MNHEY and SMNVEV (reference sequence). Trimming cost V 5 bases and J 3 bases; bases outside gene matches: 9. Here the CDR3 DNA reads TGTGCCAGCAGTCCCCGCGGGAGGACGGTCAAAAACATTCAGTACTTC. The encoded protein is CASSPRGRTVKNIQYF.

This clonotype has a count of ten or more. The V gene is TRBV7-2, the J gene TRBJ2-1; D possibly matches TRBD1 or TRBD2 (5 bases each). The V gene's germline CDR1 is SGHTA and CDR2 FQGNSA. Trimming cost V 5 bases and J 6 bases, with 14 bases left between them. CDR3 length: 14 residues. Here the CDR3 reads CASSASGLVNEQFF. The CDR3, as DNA: TGTGCCAGCAGCGCTTCGGGGCTCGTCAATGAGCAGTTCTTC.

This clonotype was counted a few times. This chain uses TRBV5-1 with TRBJ1-1; no clear D gene. The CDR3 totals 14 residues. Germline-derived CDR1 and CDR2 are SGHRS and YFSETQ. V lost 1 base, J lost 6 bases, and 13 bases lay in between. Here the CDR3 reads CASSLYVGAAEAFF. CDR3 coding DNA: TGCGCCAGCAGCTTGTACGTGGGCGCGGCTGAAGCTTTCTTT. Complete variable domain (other parts from reference TRBV5-1 and TRBJ1-1): KAGVTQTPRYLIKTRGQQVTLSCSPISGHRSVSWYQQTPGQGLQFLFEYFSETQRNKGNFPGRFSGRQFSNSRSEMNVSTLELGDSALYLCASSLYVGAAEAFFGQGTRLTVV.